The TCR beta chain described here comes from a study of T cell repertoires in cytomegalovirus infection (dated by TCRdb to about 2019). At the level of the whole study: Because public TCR beta signatures pointed to carriage of CMV infection together with the matching HLA type, the HLA type of each donor mattered for the analysis.

This clonotype was seen at least ten times. It lacks a known antigen. No much larger clone exists at a distance of one base, and base qualities are not known. The run used an Illumina HiSeq 1500. The raw public reads went through TCRdb reprocessing: fastp at Q25, MiXCR clone calling, in-frame beta chains kept. Rows are combined by CDR3 protein, so each entry shows the most common genes and DNA. This sample holds 200,000 to 300,000 distinct CDR3 sequences; approximately 13% were observed only once. The ten top clones hold around 9.5% of the sample. Results the study describes overall, beyond this receptor: In both this cohort and an independent cohort of several hundred donors, the cumulative frequency of public TCR beta family members distinguished carriers of CMV infection plus the relevant HLA type. The ex vivo response was dominated by HLA-C-restricted CMV-specific TCR beta clonotypes, which also provided the single most frequent clonotype in two of eight donors.

V has 5 bases trimmed and J has 4 bases trimmed; junction bases matching no gene number 4. As encoded in the germline V gene, CDR1 is SGHTA while CDR2 is FQGTGA. CDR3 length: 15 amino acids, cysteine to phenylalanine. The kept DNA is CDR3 alone, 45 bases in frame from the first base. The chain was built from TRBV7-3 and TRBJ2-1, with TRBD2 identical over 11 junction bases. The specimen was PBMCs. This TCR derives from a human donor in good health (CMV status not recorded). Some clones in this sample may be carry-over from other donors' samples. The nucleotides are TGTGCCAGCAGCCAGGGACTAGCGGAGTACAATGAGCAGTTCTTC. Translated, it reads CASSQGLAEYNEQFF.